This TCR beta chain was recorded in a study of blood T cell repertoires in COVID-19. Across over 20 US areas, participants ranged in age from about 18 to 89 years. Germline CDR1 reads SEHNR; CDR2 reads FQNEAQ (reference sequence). Losses at the gene ends were 5 bases for V and 3 bases for J; bases not matched to a gene: 12. This CDR3 spans 16 amino acids. As originally analysed: Counts of nucleated cells, estimated from reference gene primer amplification, were obtained. Repertoires were generated with immunoSEQ multiplex PCR, while TCRdb's copy carries only in-frame clones and drops some. The DNA gave D and trimming, while V, J and clone size come from that table. The sample shows around 250,000 clones, around 93% of them seen only once.

The sample was PBMCs or T cells enriched from blood (not recorded which). The chain joins TRBV7-9 to TRBJ1-1, with TRBD1 identical over 7 bases. The TCR originated in a human donor in a cohort exposed to, infected with or recovered from COVID-19 (not recorded which). The donor label of this sample is uncertain. The CDR3 sequence: CASSARQGTMDTEAFF. CDR3 DNA: TGTGCCAGCAGCGCAAGACAGGGCACCATGGACACTGAAGCTTTCTTT.